This TCR beta chain emerged from a study of cytomegalovirus exposure and HLA in healthy donors. Background on the study: One earlier analysis, a look at about 179 million T cells, found some 110 million unique TCR beta sequences.

CDR1 SGDLS and CDR2 YYNGEE come from the germline V gene. The CDR3 totals 15 residues. Trimming at V came to 6 bases and at J to 9 bases, leaving 14 bases not matched to a gene. The study ran its PCR with 60 Vbeta and 13 Jbeta primers. Profiling relied on immunoSEQ multiplex PCR, and the TCRdb table lists in-frame clones only, not all of them. The sample holds fewer than 150,000 clones, 70% to 80% seen once. Regarding this clone: The antigen remains unidentified.

Study observations and caveats: In vitro confirmation showed three CMV-associated chains to be CMV antigen specific. The likely explanation for a cluster of highly shared sequence variants was sequencing artifact.

This receptor was identified in a woman between 45 and 65 years old in good health and CMV-seronegative. The rearrangement joins TRBV9 to TRBJ2-1, with 8 nucleotides matching TRBD2. Sequences were obtained from PBMCs. In DNA form, the CDR3 reads TGTGCCAGCAATACCCCCCGGGAGGGAGCGAGTGAGCAGTTCTTC. Translating gives CASNTPREGASEQFF. Together with reference TRBV9 and TRBJ2-1, the CDR3 gives the full variable domain: DSGVTQTPKHLITATGQRVTLRCSPRSGDLSVYWYQQSLDQGLQFLIQYYNGEERAKGNILERFSAQQFPDLHSELNLSSLELGDSALYFCASNTPREGASEQFFGPGTRLTVL.